Listed below are T cell receptor beta chains from one sample, sequenced in a study of blood T cells in healthy people across ages. TCRdb processed the 5' RACE reads anew with MiXCR; each CDR3 protein has one entry. The table shows 650,000 to 900,000 distinct CDR3 sequences, with approximately 65% occurring only once. What was sequenced was blood. The receptors stem from a man under 40 in good health. Each CDR3 is given with its conserved first and last residue. The D gene is left open where the match is weak. The size field is filled for only some rows; it gives once, few, many or a size class.

V: TRBV4-2
J: TRBJ1-1
size: .
D: TRBD1
DNA: TGTGCCAGCAGCCAAGATCGGGGGGCGGGACAGGTTGAAGCTTTCTTT
CDR3: CASSQDRGAGQVEAFF

V: TRBV12-3/TRBV12-4
J: TRBJ2-5
size: .
D: .
DNA: TGTGCCAGCAGTCTTACCCAAGAGCCCCAGTACTTC
CDR3: CASSLTQEPQYF

V: TRBV20-1
J: TRBJ2-7
size: .
D: .
DNA: TGCAGCGTGAGGGCTGGGGGCTACGAGCAGTACTTC
CDR3: CSVRAGGYEQYF

V: TRBV7-9
J: TRBJ2-7
size: once
D: TRBD1
DNA: TGTGCCAGCAGCCGTGCGGGACAGGGCCCGAGTAACGAGCAGTACTTC
CDR3: CASSRAGQGPSNEQYF

V: TRBV10-3
J: TRBJ1-5
size: .
D: .
DNA: TGTGCCATCGGCCTGGACGGACATCAGCCCCAGCATTTT
CDR3: CAIGLDGHQPQHF

V: TRBV5-5
J: TRBJ1-2
size: .
D: .
DNA: TGTGCCAGCAGCACCGGGGGGGGTCTCACCCTATCCGGTGGCTACACCTTC
CDR3: CASSTGGGLTLSGGYTF

V: TRBV10-3
J: TRBJ2-5
size: .
D: .
DNA: TGTGCCACCTTCGGGGATTTAGTGGAGACCCAGTACTTC
CDR3: CATFGDLVETQYF

V: TRBV20-1
J: TRBJ2-7
size: .
D: .
DNA: TGCAGTGCTAGAGATCCGTTAAACGAGCAGTACTTC
CDR3: CSARDPLNEQYF

V: TRBV5-5
J: TRBJ2-7
size: many
D: .
DNA: TGTGCCAGCAGCGTCTCAGGGGATCGCTACGAGCAGTACTTC
CDR3: CASSVSGDRYEQYF

V: TRBV7-9
J: TRBJ2-3
size: .
D: TRBD2
DNA: TGTGCCAGCAGCTTAGGGCTCTGGCGGGGGGTAACTAGCACAGATACGCAGTATTTT
CDR3: CASSLGLWRGVTSTDTQYF

V: TRBV20-1
J: TRBJ1-2
size: many
D: .
DNA: TGCAGTGCTAGTCCGGCTAACTATGGCTACACCTTC
CDR3: CSASPANYGYTF

V: TRBV6-2/TRBV6-3
J: TRBJ1-2
size: .
D: .
DNA: TGTGCCAGCAGAGGCGTTGGTGGCTACACCTTC
CDR3: CASRGVGGYTF

V: TRBV11-2
J: TRBJ2-7
size: .
D: .
DNA: TGCGCCAGCAGCCCAGGGATGGGGAACGAGCAGTACTTC
CDR3: CASSPGMGNEQYF

V: TRBV29-1
J: TRBJ2-7
size: .
D: .
DNA: TGCAGCGTTGAAGATACGGGGACGGAATCCTACGAGCAGTACTTC
CDR3: CSVEDTGTESYEQYF

V: TRBV20-1
J: TRBJ2-7
size: .
D: .
DNA: TGCAGTGCTCCAGGCTGGTCAGGGGAGGCCTACGAGCAGTACTTC
CDR3: CSAPGWSGEAYEQYF

V: TRBV20-1
J: TRBJ2-1
size: .
D: TRBD1
DNA: TGCAGTGCTAGCCCCCCGGGACAGGCGAATGAGCAGTTCTTC
CDR3: CSASPPGQANEQFF

V: TRBV18
J: TRBJ2-7
size: .
D: .
DNA: TGTGCCAGCTCACCACTTAGGGACGAGCAGTACTTC
CDR3: CASSPLRDEQYF

V: TRBV29-1
J: TRBJ1-5
size: .
D: .
DNA: TGCAGCGCCGGGGGCGCCAGGGCGGATCAGCCCCAGCATTTT
CDR3: CSAGGARADQPQHF

V: TRBV7-2
J: TRBJ2-3
size: .
D: TRBD1
DNA: TGTGCCAGCAGCCATCGGGGACAGGGGTCGTACACAGATACGCAGTATTTT
CDR3: CASSHRGQGSYTDTQYF

V: TRBV3-1
J: TRBJ2-1
size: .
D: .
DNA: TGTGCCAGCAGGCTACAGCGAGAAGGGGAGACCCAGTTCTTC
CDR3: CASRLQREGETQFF

V: TRBV7-8
J: TRBJ2-4
size: .
D: .
DNA: TGTGCCAGCAGCTTATGGCAGGCGGAATACATTCAGTACTTC
CDR3: CASSLWQAEYIQYF

V: TRBV15
J: TRBJ2-1
size: few
D: .
DNA: TGTGCCACCAGCAGAGAGCGGGGGCCCCTCTACAATGAGCAGTTCTTC
CDR3: CATSRERGPLYNEQFF

V: TRBV20-1
J: TRBJ1-6
size: .
D: TRBD1
DNA: TGCAGTGCTAGTGAGAGGACAGGGAGCTCACCCCTCCACTTT
CDR3: CSASERTGSSPLHF

V: TRBV24-1
J: TRBJ2-3
size: .
D: .
DNA: TGTGCCACCAATGATTCCACCGGGGGATTCACAGATACGCAGTATTTT
CDR3: CATNDSTGGFTDTQYF

V: TRBV7-9
J: TRBJ1-1
size: few
D: .
DNA: TGTGCCAGCAGCTTAGTCGGTGCGGGTGAGACTGAAGCTTTCTTT
CDR3: CASSLVGAGETEAFF

V: TRBV15
J: TRBJ2-7
size: few
D: .
DNA: TGTGCCACCAGCCCCAGTTTCGCCCCGCAGTACTTC
CDR3: CATSPSFAPQYF

V: TRBV2
J: TRBJ2-6
size: .
D: .
DNA: TGTGCCAGCAGTGAAGAGTGGGGCAACTCTGGGGCCAACGTCCTGACTTTC
CDR3: CASSEEWGNSGANVLTF